The next 14 T cell receptor beta chains were all read from a single sample in a study of blood T cell repertoires in COVID-19. The method was immunoSEQ multiplex PCR; TCRdb's version includes in-frame clones alone and lacks a portion of them. The repertoire includes some 45,000 clones, under 85% of them detected once, and under 8.5% sits in the top ten. Sequenced: peripheral blood. The receptors originated from an elderly man in a cohort sampled during active COVID-19.

This rearrangement joins TRBV27 to TRBJ2-7, with 11 positions matching TRBD2. The CDR3 spans 15 residues. The junction had 2 bases not matched to a gene; V was cut back by 2 bases and J by 2 bases. CDR1 is MNHEY, CDR2 SMNVEV, per germline (reference sequence). CDR3 bases: TGTGCCAGCAGTTTACAGGGACTAGCGGCCTACGAGCAGTACTTC. It specifies CASSLQGLAAYEQYF.

This clone was observed once. CDR3 loop: CASSFNWDREQETQYF. The CDR3 DNA reads TGTGCCAGCAGCTTTAATTGGGACAGGGAACAAGAGACCCAGTACTTC. This rearrangement joins TRBV7-8 to TRBJ2-5; TRBD1 matches at 9 bases. In germline, CDR1 is SGHVS, CDR2 FQNEAQ. This CDR3 comprises 16 residues. V dropped 3 bases and J dropped 2; count of bases not matched to a gene: 7.

The gene calls are TRBV6-6 and TRBJ1-1, with D possibly matching TRBD1 (5 bases). Germline CDR1 and CDR2: MNHNY and SVGAGI (reference sequence). The CDR3 consists of 12 residues. V gave up 6 bases and J gave up 1 base, with 6 bases separating them. CDR3 loop: CASRDTNTEAFF. The CDR3 DNA sequence: TGTGCCAGCAGGGACACGAACACTGAAGCTTTCTTT.

The chain uses TRBV4-3 and TRBJ2-4; maybe TRBD1 (5 bases). Germline loops: CDR1 LGHNA, CDR2 YSLEER. CDR3 size: 20 residues. Trimming shortened V by 1 base and J by 5 bases, and 27 bases separated the two germline ends. CDR3 DNA sequence: TGCGCCAGCAGCCAAGGTCGTCAGGGATTCTCTCTGGGATCGGAAAACATTCAGTACTTC. It codes for CASSQGRQGFSLGSENIQYF.

The genes are TRBV3-1 (or the pseudogene TRBV3-2) and TRBJ2-7, with 10 bases fitting TRBD1. This CDR3 is built from 14 residues. V lost 4 bases and J lost 2; bases outside the gene matches: 2. CDR1 and CDR2 from the germline V gene are LGHDT and YNNKEL (reference sequence). CDR3 sequence (DNA): TGTGCCAGCAGCCTCGGGACAGGGGCCTACGAGCAGTACTTC. Its protein is CASSLGTGAYEQYF.

This clone showed up just a few times. The chain uses TRBV3-1 (or the pseudogene TRBV3-2) and TRBJ1-5; D is uncertain. The CDR3 covers 13 residues. CDR1 and CDR2 (germline): LGHDT, YNNKEL (reference sequence). The ends were cut back, 5 bases at V and 5 bases at J, with 10 bases in the middle. CDR3 DNA sequence: TGTGCCAGCAGCTTCAGCGCAGATCAGCCCCAGCATTTT. This gives the protein CASSFSADQPQHF.

The chain uses TRBV4-1 and TRBJ1-1; 9 positions agree with TRBD1. V gave up 3 bases and J gave up 10 bases; unmatched junction bases: 6. This CDR3 contains 13 residues. CDR1 is MGHRA and CDR2 is YSYEKL in the germline V gene. CDR3 residues: CASSHPEQGAAFF. The CDR3, as DNA: TGCGCCAGCAGCCACCCCGAACAGGGGGCAGCTTTCTTT.

V and J are TRBV4-2 and TRBJ1-2; 9 nucleotides align to TRBD1. The ends lost 3 bases at V and 8 bases at J; junction bases unmatched: 7. The CDR3 length is 14 residues. Germline loops: CDR1 LGHNA, CDR2 YNFKEQ. CDR3 in amino acids: CASSHARQGVGYTF. In DNA, the CDR3 is TGTGCCAGCAGCCATGCTAGACAGGGGGTGGGCTACACCTTC.

The chain combines TRBV5-1 with TRBJ2-5; D is possibly TRBD1 (6 bases). Germline assignment: CDR1 SGHRS and CDR2 YFSETQ. V was pared by 5 bases and J by 3 bases, with 11 bases between. The CDR3 length is 13 residues. The CDR3 coding sequence is TGCGCCAGCAGGCCGACAGGAAAAGAGACCCAGTACTTC. Protein: CASRPTGKETQYF.

This clone was observed a single time. The chain uses TRBV7-2 and TRBJ2-3; maybe TRBD2 (6 bases). The germline V gene has CDR1 SGHTA and CDR2 FQGNSA. The CDR3 has 17 amino acids. Trimming took 0 bases from V and 5 from J, leaving 18 bases between them. The chain's CDR3 is CASSLARRARVIDTQYF. CDR3 DNA sequence: TGTGCCAGCAGCTTAGCGAGGAGGGCACGGGTGATAGATACGCAGTATTTT.

V is TRBV9 and J is TRBJ1-3; D call uncertain. From germline, CDR1 is SGDLS and CDR2 YYNGEE. The length of the CDR3 is 13 residues. V dropped 4 bases and J dropped 4 bases, with 9 bases sitting between them. The CDR3 reads CASSPVRGNTIYF. The CDR3, as DNA: TGTGCCAGCAGCCCGGTACGGGGAAACACCATATATTTT.

Comments on this clone: Distinct nucleotide sequences in the sample also encode this CDR3. This chain uses TRBV6-6 with TRBJ1-1; maybe TRBD1 (5 bases). The germline V gene has CDR1 MNHNY and CDR2 SVGAGI (reference sequence). V was cut by 6 bases and J by 1 base, with 6 bases left in between. The CDR3 has 12 amino acids. The CDR3 here is CASRGGNTEAFF. The CDR3 coding sequence is TGTGCCAGCAGGGGGGGGAACACTGAAGCTTTCTTT.

J is TRBJ2-3 and V is TRBV11-3, with 7 bases that match TRBD1. This CDR3 comprises 14 residues. Losses at the gene ends were 4 bases for V and 6 bases for J; bases not matched to a gene: 7. Per the germline V gene, CDR1 is SGHNT and CDR2 is YENEEA. The CDR3 bases are TGTGCCAGCAGCTCCGGACAGGAACCCGATACGCAGTATTTT. It yields the protein CASSSGQEPDTQYF. Supplemented by reference TRBV11-3 and TRBJ2-3, the full variable domain reads EAGVVQSPRYKIIEKKQPVAFWCNPISGHNTLYWYLQNLGQGPELLIRYENEEAVDDSQLPKDRFSAERLKGVDSTLKIQPAELGDSAVYLCASSSGQEPDTQYFGPGTRLTVL.

The gene calls are TRBV9 and TRBJ1-5; 11 bases align to TRBD1. Per the germline V gene, CDR1 is SGDLS and CDR2 is YYNGEE. J gave up 9 bases and V 3 bases, and 8 bases lay outside the gene matches. The CDR3 is 15 residues long. The CDR3 sequence is CASSGGTGGSSPQHF. DNA for the CDR3: TGTGCCAGCAGCGGTGGGACAGGGGGTTCATCGCCCCAGCATTTT.